This is a list of T cell receptor beta chains from one sample in a study of cytomegalovirus exposure and HLA in healthy donors. This table comes from immunoSEQ multiplex PCR, and its TCRdb copy is limited to in-frame clones, with some not included. The sample holds about 130,000 clones, 65% to 90% seen once. The sample comprised PBMCs. The receptors here all came from a girl aged 2-10 years in good health and CMV-seronegative. Each CDR3 is given with its conserved first and last residue. The D gene is left open where the match is weak. Clone size is given for some rows only: seen once, a few or many times, or a class if the clone is expanded.

CDR3: CASSFSDRGLEAFF; DNA: TGTGCCAGCAGCTTTTCCGACAGGGGCCTTGAAGCTTTCTTT; V: TRBV7-9; D: TRBD1; J: TRBJ1-1; size: NA
CDR3: CAWSGAGGPGETQYF; DNA: TGTGCCTGGAGTGGGGCGGGAGGGCCGGGGGAGACCCAGTACTTC; V: TRBV30; D: TRBD2; J: TRBJ2-5; size: NA
CDR3: CASSPRDIPPPFEQFF; DNA: TGCGCCAGCAGCCCCAGGGACATTCCCCCCCCATTTGAGCAGTTCTTC; V: TRBV5-1; D: NA; J: TRBJ2-1; size: once
CDR3: CSVGQVSNTEAFF; DNA: TGCAGCGTAGGACAGGTTTCGAACACTGAAGCTTTCTTT; V: TRBV29-1; D: TRBD1; J: TRBJ1-1; size: NA
CDR3: CASSQVPGIQYF; DNA: TGTGCCAGCAGCCAAGTTCCGGGAATCCAGTACTTC; V: TRBV14; D: NA; J: TRBJ2-5; size: NA
CDR3: CAWSGYRVGEQYF; DNA: TGTGCCTGGAGTGGATACAGGGTAGGGGAGCAGTACTTC; V: TRBV30; D: NA; J: TRBJ2-7; size: NA
CDR3: CASRRGQGTPEAFF; DNA: TGTGCCAGTAGAAGGGGGCAGGGGACCCCTGAAGCTTTCTTT; V: TRBV19; D: TRBD1; J: TRBJ1-1; size: NA
CDR3: CASSVSGIADTQYF; DNA: TGTGCCAGCAGCGTTAGCGGGATAGCGGATACGCAGTATTTT; V: TRBV2; D: TRBD2; J: TRBJ2-3; size: NA
CDR3: CAWNRGRYTGELFF; DNA: TGTGCCTGGAACCGGGGGAGATACACCGGGGAGCTGTTTTTT; V: TRBV30; D: NA; J: TRBJ2-2; size: NA
CDR3: CASSFFDGLPNQPQHF; DNA: TGTGCCAGCAGTTTTTTCGACGGACTCCCCAATCAGCCCCAGCATTTT; V: TRBV6-5; D: NA; J: TRBJ1-5; size: once
CDR3: CASSIQGSNTGELFF; DNA: TGTGCCAGCAGCATACAGGGGTCGAACACCGGGGAGCTGTTTTTT; V: TRBV11-2; D: TRBD1; J: TRBJ2-2; size: NA
CDR3: CASSLSPEPRQGNEQYF; DNA: TGTGCCAGCAGCTTATCCCCAGAACCCAGACAGGGAAACGAGCAGTACTTC; V: TRBV7-9; D: TRBD1; J: TRBJ2-7; size: NA
CDR3: CASSSNREGQPQHF; DNA: TGTGCCAGCAGCTCGAACAGGGAGGGACAGCCCCAGCATTTT; V: TRBV7-4; D: NA; J: TRBJ1-5; size: NA
CDR3: CASSTGFLTSGRALPDYNEQFF; DNA: TGTGCCAGCAGTACCGGGTTCCTAACTAGCGGGAGGGCCTTACCGGACTACAATGAGCAGTTCTTC; V: TRBV28; D: TRBD2; J: TRBJ2-1; size: NA
CDR3: CASSDSNTGGPNEQYF; DNA: TGTGCCAGCAGTGACTCGAACACGGGAGGGCCCAACGAGCAGTACTTC; V: TRBV6-4; D: TRBD2; J: TRBJ2-7; size: NA
CDR3: CASISSRRIGTDTQYF; DNA: TGTGCCAGCATCTCAAGTCGGCGGATCGGCACAGATACGCAGTATTTT; V: TRBV11-2; D: NA; J: TRBJ2-3; size: NA
CDR3: CASSPTHWGGRPGPTKSHTQYF; DNA: TGTGCCAGCAGCCCCACTCACTGGGGGGGCAGACCGGGCCCCACGAAATCCCATACGCAGTATTTT; V: TRBV13; D: NA; J: TRBJ2-3; size: NA
CDR3: CASSLNPYGEGYNEQFF; DNA: TGTGCCAGCAGCTTAAACCCGTATGGGGAGGGTTACAATGAGCAGTTCTTC; V: TRBV7-3; D: TRBD2; J: TRBJ2-1; size: NA
CDR3: CASSQGLVAFF; DNA: TGTGCCAGCAGCCAGGGGTTGGTGGCTTTCTTT; V: TRBV6-5; D: NA; J: TRBJ1-1; size: NA
CDR3: CASSQVSWLTDTQYF; DNA: TGTGCCAGCAGCCAAGTATCCTGGCTCACAGATACGCAGTATTTT; V: TRBV14; D: NA; J: TRBJ2-3; size: NA
CDR3: CAIMGQEADTQYF; DNA: TGTGCCATCATGGGACAGGAAGCGGATACGCAGTATTTT; V: TRBV10-3; D: TRBD1; J: TRBJ2-3; size: NA
CDR3: CASSYSVEGTDTQYF; DNA: TGTGCCAGCAGTTACTCGGTAGAAGGCACAGATACGCAGTATTTT; V: TRBV6-6; D: NA; J: TRBJ2-3; size: few